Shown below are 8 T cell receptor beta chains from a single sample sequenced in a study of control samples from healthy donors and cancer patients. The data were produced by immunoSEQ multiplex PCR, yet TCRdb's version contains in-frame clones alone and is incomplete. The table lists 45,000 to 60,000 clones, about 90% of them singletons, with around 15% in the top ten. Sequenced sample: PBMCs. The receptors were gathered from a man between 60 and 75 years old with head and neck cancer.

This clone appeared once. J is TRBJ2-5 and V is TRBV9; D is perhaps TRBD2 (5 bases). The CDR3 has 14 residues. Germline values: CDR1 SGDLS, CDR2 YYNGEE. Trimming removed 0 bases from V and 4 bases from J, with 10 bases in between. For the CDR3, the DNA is TGTGCCAGCAGCGTAGCTGCAGGAGGAGAGACCCAGTACTTC. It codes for CASSVAAGGETQYF.

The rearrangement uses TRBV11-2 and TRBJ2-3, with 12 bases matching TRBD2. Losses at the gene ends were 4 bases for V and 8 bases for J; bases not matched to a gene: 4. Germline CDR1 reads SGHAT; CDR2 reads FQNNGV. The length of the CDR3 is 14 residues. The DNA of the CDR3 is TGTGCCAGCAGCTCGACTAGCGGGGGAACTACGCAGTATTTT. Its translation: CASSSTSGGTTQYF.

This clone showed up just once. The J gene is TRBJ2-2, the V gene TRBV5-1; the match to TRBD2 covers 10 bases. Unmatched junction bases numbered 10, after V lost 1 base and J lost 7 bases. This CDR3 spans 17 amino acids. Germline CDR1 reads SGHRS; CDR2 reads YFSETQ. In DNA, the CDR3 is TGCGCCAGCAGCTTGTTGGGACCTAGCGGGAGCGGCGGGGAGCTGTTTTTT. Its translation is CASSLLGPSGSGGELFF.

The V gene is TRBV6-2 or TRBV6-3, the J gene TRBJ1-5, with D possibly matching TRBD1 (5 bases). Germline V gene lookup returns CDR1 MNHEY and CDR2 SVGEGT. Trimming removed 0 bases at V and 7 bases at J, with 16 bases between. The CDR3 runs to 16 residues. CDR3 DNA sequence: TGTGCCAGCAGTTACTCTTCCAGGGCCCCAGGGCAGCCCCAGCATTTT. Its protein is CASSYSSRAPGQPQHF.

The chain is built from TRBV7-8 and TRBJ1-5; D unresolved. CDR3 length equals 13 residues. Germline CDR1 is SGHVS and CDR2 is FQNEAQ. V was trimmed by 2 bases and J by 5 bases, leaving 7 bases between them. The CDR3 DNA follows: TGTGCCAGCAGCTTAAGGACGTATCAGCCCCAGCATTTT. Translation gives CASSLRTYQPQHF.

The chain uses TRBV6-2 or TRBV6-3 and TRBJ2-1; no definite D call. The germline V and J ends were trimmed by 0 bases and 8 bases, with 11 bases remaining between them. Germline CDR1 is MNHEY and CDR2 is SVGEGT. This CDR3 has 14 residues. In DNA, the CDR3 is TGTGCCAGCAGTTACTCGCCCTTTGGCGATGAGCAGTTCTTC. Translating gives CASSYSPFGDEQFF.

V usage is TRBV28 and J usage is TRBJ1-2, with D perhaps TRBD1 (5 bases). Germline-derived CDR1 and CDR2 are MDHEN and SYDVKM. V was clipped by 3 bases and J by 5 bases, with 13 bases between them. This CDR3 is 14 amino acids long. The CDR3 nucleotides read TGTGCCAGCAGTTTTGGTATAGGGGAGTATGGCTACACCTTC. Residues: CASSFGIGEYGYTF.

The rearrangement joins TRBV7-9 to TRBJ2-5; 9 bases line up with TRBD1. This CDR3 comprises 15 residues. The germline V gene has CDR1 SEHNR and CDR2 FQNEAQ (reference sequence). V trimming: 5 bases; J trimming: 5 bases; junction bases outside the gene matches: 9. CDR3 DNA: TGTGCCAGCAGCGCGACAGGGGGGCCTTGGGAGACCCAGTACTTC. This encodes CASSATGGPWETQYF.